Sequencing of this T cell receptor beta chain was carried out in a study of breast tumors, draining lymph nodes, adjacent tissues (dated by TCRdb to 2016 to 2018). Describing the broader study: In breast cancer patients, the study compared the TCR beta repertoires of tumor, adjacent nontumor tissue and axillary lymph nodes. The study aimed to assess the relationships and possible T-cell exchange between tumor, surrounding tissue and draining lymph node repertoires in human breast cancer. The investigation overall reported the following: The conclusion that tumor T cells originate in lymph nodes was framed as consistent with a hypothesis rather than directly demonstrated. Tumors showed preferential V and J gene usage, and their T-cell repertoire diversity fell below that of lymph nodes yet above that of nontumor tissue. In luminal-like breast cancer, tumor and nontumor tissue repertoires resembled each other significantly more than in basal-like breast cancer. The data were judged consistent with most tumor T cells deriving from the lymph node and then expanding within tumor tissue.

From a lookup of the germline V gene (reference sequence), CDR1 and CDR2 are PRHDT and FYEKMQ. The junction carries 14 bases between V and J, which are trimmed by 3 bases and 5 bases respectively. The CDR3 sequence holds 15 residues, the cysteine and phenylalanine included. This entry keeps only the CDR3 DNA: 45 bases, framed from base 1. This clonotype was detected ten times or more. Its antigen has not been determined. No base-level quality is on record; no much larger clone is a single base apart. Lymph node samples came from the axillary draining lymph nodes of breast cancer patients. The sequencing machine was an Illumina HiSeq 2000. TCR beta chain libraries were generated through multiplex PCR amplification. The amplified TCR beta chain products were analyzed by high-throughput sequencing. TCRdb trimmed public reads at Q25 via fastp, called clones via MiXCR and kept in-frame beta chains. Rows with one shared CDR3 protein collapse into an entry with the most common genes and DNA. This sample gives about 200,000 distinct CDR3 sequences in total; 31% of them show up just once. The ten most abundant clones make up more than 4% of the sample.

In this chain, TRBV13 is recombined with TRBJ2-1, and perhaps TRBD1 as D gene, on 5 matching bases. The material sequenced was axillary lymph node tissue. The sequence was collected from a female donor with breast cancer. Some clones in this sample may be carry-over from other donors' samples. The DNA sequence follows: TGTGCCAGCAGCTTGGGCCAAGGGGCCAACAATGAGCAGTTCTTC. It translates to CASSLGQGANNEQFF.